This T cell receptor beta chain was documented in a study of radiation and T cells in renal cell carcinoma. Germline V gene sequence: CDR1 SNHLY, CDR2 FYNNEI. Trimming took 7 bases from V and 8 from J; bases not matched to a gene: 7. This CDR3 contains 15 residues. Described time point: blood 2 weeks post-SBRT. As to treatment: 15 Gy SBRT to primary tumor, nephrectomy 4 weeks later. Measured with immunoSEQ multiplex PCR; TCRdb has only the in-frame clones, and not every one. In the table there are some 130,000 clones, more than 80% of which are singletons. This TCR was sampled from a woman aged 55 to 70 with renal cell carcinoma. The specimen comprised blood, sampled from a patient whose treatment included radiotherapy and nephrectomy. The rearrangement joins TRBV2 to TRBJ2-1; TRBD2 matches 14 bases. The DNA of the CDR3 is TGTGCCAGCATATCCGGACTAGCGGGAGGCGATGAGCAGTTCTTC. Translating it yields CASISGLAGGDEQFF.